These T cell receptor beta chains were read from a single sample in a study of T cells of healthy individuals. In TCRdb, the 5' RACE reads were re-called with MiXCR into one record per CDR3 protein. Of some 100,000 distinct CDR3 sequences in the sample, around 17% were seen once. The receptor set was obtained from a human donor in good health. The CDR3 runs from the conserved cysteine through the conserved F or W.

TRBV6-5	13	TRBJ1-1	CASSYSGGPEAFF
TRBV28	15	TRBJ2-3	CASRYHPGLPDTQYF
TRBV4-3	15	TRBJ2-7	CASSPGQKTYYEQYF
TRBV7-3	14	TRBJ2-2	CASSLNWVAGELFF
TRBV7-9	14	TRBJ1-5	CASSLGRGGRPQHF
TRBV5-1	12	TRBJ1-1	CASSLLTGEAFF
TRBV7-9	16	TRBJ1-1	CASSLAGTDPNAEAFF
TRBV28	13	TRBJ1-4	CASSPAAVEKLFF
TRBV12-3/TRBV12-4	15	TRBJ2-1	CASSFRTSGNNEQFF
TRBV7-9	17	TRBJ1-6	CASSLKVGRRQGSPLHF
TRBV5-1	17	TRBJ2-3	CASSANPTSGSTDTQYF
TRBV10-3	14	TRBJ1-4	CAISNDGQGEKLFF
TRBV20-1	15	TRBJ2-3	CSASESDGSGDTQYF
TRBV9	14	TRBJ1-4	CASSRGATNEKLFF
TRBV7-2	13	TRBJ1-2	CASSLSRQDGYTF
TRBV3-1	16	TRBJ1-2	CASSQRPGQINYGYTF
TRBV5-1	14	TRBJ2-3	CASRAEISADTQYF
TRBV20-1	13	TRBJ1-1	CSAKGPTNTEAFF
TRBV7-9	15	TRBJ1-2	CASSREQGVNYGYTF
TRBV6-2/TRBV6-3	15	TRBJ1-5	CASSSNGAGNQPQHF
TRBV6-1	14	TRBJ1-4	CASRPGGANEKLFF
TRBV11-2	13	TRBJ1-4	CASRTWGDEKLFF
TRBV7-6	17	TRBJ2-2	CASSFPPGLVGTGELFF
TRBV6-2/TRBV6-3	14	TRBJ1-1	CTSERRGADTEAFF
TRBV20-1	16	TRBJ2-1	CSARDFGAGSYNEQFF
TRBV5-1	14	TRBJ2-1	CASSSRDRGHEQFF
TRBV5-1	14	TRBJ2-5	CASSLAAGQETQYF
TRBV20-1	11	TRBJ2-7	CSASTLDEQYF
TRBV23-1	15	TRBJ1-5	CASRTGTDACQPQHF
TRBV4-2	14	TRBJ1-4	CASSTHPGQGELFF
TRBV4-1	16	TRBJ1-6	CASSQDSWRSNSPLHF
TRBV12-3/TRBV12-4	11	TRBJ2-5	CASSFKETQYF
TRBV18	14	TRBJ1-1	CASSLGQGATEAFF